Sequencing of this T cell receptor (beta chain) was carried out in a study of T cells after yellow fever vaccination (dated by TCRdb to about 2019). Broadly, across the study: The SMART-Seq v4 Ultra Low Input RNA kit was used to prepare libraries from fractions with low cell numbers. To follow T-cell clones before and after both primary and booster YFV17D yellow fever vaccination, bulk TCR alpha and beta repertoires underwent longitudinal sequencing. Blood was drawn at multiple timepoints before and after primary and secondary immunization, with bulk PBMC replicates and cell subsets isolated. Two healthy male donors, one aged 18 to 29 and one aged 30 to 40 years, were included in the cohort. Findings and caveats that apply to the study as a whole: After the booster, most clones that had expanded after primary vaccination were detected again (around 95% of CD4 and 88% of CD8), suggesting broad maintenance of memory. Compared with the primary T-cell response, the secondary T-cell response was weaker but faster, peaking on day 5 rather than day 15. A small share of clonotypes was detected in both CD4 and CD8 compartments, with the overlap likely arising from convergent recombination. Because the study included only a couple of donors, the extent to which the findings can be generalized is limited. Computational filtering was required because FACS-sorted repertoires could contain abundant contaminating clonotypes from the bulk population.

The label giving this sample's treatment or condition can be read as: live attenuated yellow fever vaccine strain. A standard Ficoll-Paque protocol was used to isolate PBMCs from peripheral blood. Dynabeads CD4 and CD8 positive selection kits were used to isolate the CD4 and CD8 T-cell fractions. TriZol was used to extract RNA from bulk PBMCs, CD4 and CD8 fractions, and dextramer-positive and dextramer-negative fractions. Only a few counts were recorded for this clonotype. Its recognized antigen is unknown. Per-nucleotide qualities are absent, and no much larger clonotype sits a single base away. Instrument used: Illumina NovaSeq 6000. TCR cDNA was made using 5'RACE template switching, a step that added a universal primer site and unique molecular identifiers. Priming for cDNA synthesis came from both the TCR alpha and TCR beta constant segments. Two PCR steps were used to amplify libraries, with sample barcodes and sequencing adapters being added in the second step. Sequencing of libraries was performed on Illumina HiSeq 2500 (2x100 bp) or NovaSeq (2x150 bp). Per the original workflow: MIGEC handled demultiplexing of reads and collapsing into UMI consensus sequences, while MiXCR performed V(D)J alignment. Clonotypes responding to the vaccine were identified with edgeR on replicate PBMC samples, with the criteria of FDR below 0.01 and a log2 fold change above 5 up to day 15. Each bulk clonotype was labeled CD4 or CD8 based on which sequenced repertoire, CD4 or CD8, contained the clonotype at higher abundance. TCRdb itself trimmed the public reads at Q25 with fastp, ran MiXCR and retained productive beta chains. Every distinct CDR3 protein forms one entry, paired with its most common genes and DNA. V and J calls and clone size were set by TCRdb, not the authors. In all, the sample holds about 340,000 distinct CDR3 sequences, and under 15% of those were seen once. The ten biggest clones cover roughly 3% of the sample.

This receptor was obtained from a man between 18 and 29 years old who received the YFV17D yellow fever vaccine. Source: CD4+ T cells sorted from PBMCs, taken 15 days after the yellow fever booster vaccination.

CDR3 protein: CASSLVIAGTASQNIQYF. The DNA is as follows: TGTGCCAGCAGCTTAGTTATAGCGGGGACGGCAAGCCAAAACATTCAGTACTTC. The sequence is built from TRBV7-2 and TRBJ2-4, with 8 junctional bases fitting TRBD2. V lost 1 base and J lost 5 bases, and the count of bases not matched to a germline gene is 13. From cysteine to phenylalanine, the CDR3 is 18 amino acids long. Solely the CDR3 DNA is kept, with 54 bases framed from the first base. The germline V gene provides CDR1 SGHTA and CDR2 FQGNSA.